This TCR beta chain appears in the sequencing data of a study of OX40 agonist ivuxolimab in advanced cancers. Sequencing used immunoSEQ multiplex PCR; TCRdb keeps in-frame clones, though not all of them. Altogether 95,000 to 100,000 clones are present, about 80% being singletons, with the ten largest covering almost 1.5%. V lost 7 bases and J lost 1, with 18 bases in between. The CDR3 has 15 residues. Germline V gene lookup returns CDR1 SGHRS and CDR2 YFSETQ. This rearrangement joins TRBV5-1 to TRBJ2-7, with D possibly being TRBD2 (6 bases). This material consisted of CD4+ or CD8+ T cells sorted from blood, taken in a trial of the OX40 agonist ivuxolimab. The TCR was taken from an adult with an advanced solid tumor such as melanoma, head and neck, liver or kidney cancer. The CDR3 here is CASRNRGLDSYEQYF. The CDR3 DNA is TGCGCCAGCCGAAACCGGGGGTTGGATTCCTACGAGCAGTACTTC.